The 5 T cell receptor beta chains below were found in one sample sequenced in a study of cytomegalovirus exposure and HLA in healthy donors. This PCR relied on a set of 60 Vbeta primers and 13 Jbeta primers. Data came from immunoSEQ multiplex PCR; TCRdb stores just in-frame clones and leaves some out. The table has about 130,000 clones, around 84% seen once. Sequencing was done on a sample of PBMCs. These receptors came from a woman under 30 in good health and CMV-seropositive.

The rearrangement links TRBV9 to TRBJ2-3; 8 positions match TRBD2. Germline CDR1 reads SGDLS; CDR2 reads YYNGEE. CDR3 length: 14 residues. V shed 4 bases and J 6 bases; nucleotides not matched to a gene: 7. Here the CDR3 DNA reads TGTGCCAGCAGCTATGGCGGGGGGCAGGATACGCAGTATTTT. It encodes CASSYGGGQDTQYF. The variable domain in full, with the rest retrieved from reference TRBV9 and TRBJ2-3, is DSGVTQTPKHLITATGQRVTLRCSPRSGDLSVYWYQQSLDQGLQFLIQYYNGEERAKGNILERFSAQQFPDLHSELNLSSLELGDSALYFCASSYGGGQDTQYFGPGTRLTVL.

The chain couples TRBV7-3 to TRBJ2-3; tentative D call: TRBD2 (5 bases). Germline CDR1 is SGHTA and CDR2 is FQGTGA. Trimming removed 5 bases at V and 2 bases at J, with 11 bases between. The CDR3 runs to 14 residues. The CDR3 coding sequence is TGTGCCAGCAGCCTCTCGGGAATCACAGATACGCAGTATTTT. Translated, it gives CASSLSGITDTQYF.

CDR3 bases: TGTGCCAGCAGCTCCCCGGCTAGCGGGGCCCTTCCCTACGAGCAGTACTTC. It translates to CASSSPASGALPYEQYF. The genes are TRBV7-9 and TRBJ2-7, with 9 bases aligning to TRBD2. This CDR3 spans 17 amino acids. Germline-derived CDR1 and CDR2 are SEHNR and FQNEAQ (reference sequence). Trimming cost V 4 bases and J 2 bases; bases outside gene matches: 12.

CDR3 residues: CASHKRSGYGYTF. CDR3 bases: TGTGCCAGCCATAAAAGGTCGGGATATGGCTACACCTTC. The genes are TRBV28 and TRBJ1-2; D gene uncertain. CDR1 is MDHEN, CDR2 SYDVKM, per germline. Trimming cost V 8 bases and J 5 bases, with 15 bases left between them. The CDR3 spans 13 residues.

The V call is TRBV4-1, the J call TRBJ2-2, with TRBD1 matching over 10 bases. This CDR3 is 15 amino acids long. The J segment lost 15 bases and the V segment lost 6 bases, leaving 16 bases of the junction unmatched. CDR1 and CDR2 from the germline V gene are MGHRA and YSYEKL. The CDR3 DNA is TGCGCCAGCAGAAACCCCCCCCAGGGACAGGGGCGGTTGTTTTTT. Protein: CASRNPPQGQGRLFF.